This T cell receptor (beta chain) was obtained from a study of blood T cell repertoires in COVID-19. This clone was observed a few times. Measured with immunoSEQ multiplex PCR; TCRdb has only the in-frame clones, and not every one. The profile shows more than 95,000 clones, about 80% of them singletons. This receptor was taken from a human donor in a cohort sampled during active or convalescent COVID-19. Specimen: peripheral blood.

CDR3 sequence: CASRPILTSGGPQLYNEQFF. In DNA, the CDR3 is TGTGCCAGCAGACCTATTCTGACTAGCGGGGGGCCCCAACTCTACAATGAGCAGTTCTTC. The J gene is TRBJ2-1, the V gene TRBV27; 13 bases line up with TRBD2. Germline V gene sequence: CDR1 MNHEY, CDR2 SMNVEV (reference sequence). The CDR3 is made up of 20 amino acids. V lost 6 bases to trimming and J lost 3 bases; unmatched junction nucleotides: 17.